This T cell receptor (beta chain) was captured in a study of STAT5B mutations in CD4+ large granular lymphocyte leukemia. General observations from the study: Patient CD4-sorted repertoires stayed more clonal than healthy ones after leukemic-clone removal. Main leukemic clonotypes were patient-specific, but roughly 25% appeared at low frequency elsewhere.

Produced via immunoSEQ multiplex PCR; TCRdb's table is partial and in-frame only. The sample lists fewer than 45,000 clones; around 84% were seen once. As to this clone: The target antigen is unknown.

Sequencing input: CD4+ T cells from blood buffy coats. This TCR was recovered from a human donor in good health.

CDR3 sequence (DNA): TGTGCTAGTGGTAGAGCATTCGGGGGTGGGGGCACTGAAGCTTTCTTT. Protein: CASGRAFGGGGTEAFF. The genes are TRBV12-5 and TRBJ1-1; D might be TRBD1 (5 bases). Deletions cut 5 bases from V and 4 bases from J, with 20 bases between. Germline CDR1 is LGHNT and CDR2 is FRNRAP. This CDR3 spans 16 amino acids.